A single sample is the source of the 9 T cell receptor beta chains below, sequenced in a study of blood T cell repertoires in COVID-19. Using immunoSEQ multiplex PCR, the repertoire was profiled, and TCRdb retains in-frame clones only, with some absent. The sample shows 200,000 or so clones, 81% of them seen only once. Specimen: peripheral blood. Every receptor here comes from a woman aged 80 or over with COVID-19, enrolled during active disease.

The chain employs TRBV3-1 (or the pseudogene TRBV3-2) and TRBJ2-3, with 7 bases fitting TRBD2. Germline loops: CDR1 LGHDT, CDR2 YNNKEL (reference sequence). The CDR3 runs to 13 residues. After removal of 3 bases from V and 7 bases from J, the junction contained 4 bases not matched to a gene. In DNA form, the CDR3 reads TGTGCCAGCAGCCACTCCGGGGGGAATACGCAGTATTTT. Translation gives CASSHSGGNTQYF.

The chain employs TRBV7-2 and TRBJ2-5; tentative D call: TRBD2 (6 bases). Deletions cut 6 bases from V and 5 bases from J, with 25 bases between. The CDR3 contains 17 residues. Germline assignment: CDR1 SGHTA and CDR2 FQGNSA. As DNA, the CDR3 is TGTGCCAGCAGTCCCGGGCGAGCCATAGGGAGGATGGAGACCCAGTACTTC. Translation: CASSPGRAIGRMETQYF. The full variable domain, completed using reference TRBV7-2 and TRBJ2-5, is GAGVSQSPSNKVTEKGKDVELRCDPISGHTALYWYRQSLGQGLEFLIYFQGNSAPDKSGLPSDRFSAERTGGSVSTLTIQRTQQEDSAVYLCASSPGRAIGRMETQYFGPGTRLLVL.

The chain carries TRBV5-1 and TRBJ2-3, with 15 nucleotides matching TRBD2. V lost 4 bases to trimming and J lost 2 bases; unmatched junction nucleotides: 2. Germline V gene lookup returns CDR1 SGHRS and CDR2 YFSETQ. The CDR3 runs to 16 residues. DNA of the CDR3: TGCGCCAGCAGCGGGACTAGCGGGGGGACCACAGATACGCAGTATTTT. It encodes CASSGTSGGTTDTQYF.

This clone was observed a single time. The chain recombines TRBV9 with TRBJ1-2, with D uncertain. Per germline, CDR1 SGDLS and CDR2 YYNGEE. CDR3 length: 12 residues. V was shortened by 6 bases and J by 4 bases, with 10 bases between the two germline ends. The CDR3 coding sequence is TGTGCCAGCAACGAGGGAGGCTATGGCTACACCTTC. Its translation: CASNEGGYGYTF.

The CDR3 is CASSLVTGFYTF. The CDR3 nucleotides read TGTGCCAGCAGCTTAGTCACAGGGTTCTACACCTTC. The rearrangement joins TRBV11-3 to TRBJ1-2; tentatively, D is TRBD1 (6 bases). There are 12 residues in the CDR3. The V and J ends lost 1 base and 10 bases respectively, with 10 bases between them. Looked up from germline, CDR1 is SGHNT and CDR2 is YENEEA.

The DNA of the CDR3 is TGTGCCATCAGCAGGACAGGGGGTCGCCTGAACACCGGGGAGCTGTTTTTT. Its protein product is CAISRTGGRLNTGELFF. The genes are TRBV10-3 and TRBJ2-2; 10 positions agree with TRBD1. Germline lookup yields CDR1 ENHRY and CDR2 SYGVKD. The CDR3 contains 17 residues. Losses at the gene ends were 6 bases for V and 1 base for J; bases not matched to a gene: 8.

V gene TRBV11-3 combines with J gene TRBJ2-2; D perhaps matches TRBD2 (5 bases). CDR1 is SGHNT, CDR2 YENEEA, per germline. V was shortened by 1 base and J by 4 bases, with 19 bases between the two germline ends. The CDR3 consists of 18 residues. In DNA form, the CDR3 reads TGTGCCAGCAGCTTAGGGCTCCGGGTTCGTGGAGGCACCGGGGAGCTGTTTTTT. It encodes CASSLGLRVRGGTGELFF.

V is TRBV7-2 and J is TRBJ1-1; a weak D match, TRBD1 (6 bases). CDR3 length: 15 residues. The germline V gene encodes CDR1 SGHTA and CDR2 FQGNSA. V gave up 2 bases and J gave up 3 bases, with 13 bases separating them. In DNA form, the CDR3 reads TGTGCCAGCAGCTTACGGGGGGGCCTGTACACTGAAGCTTTCTTT. Translating it yields CASSLRGGLYTEAFF.

The V and J genes are TRBV29-1 and TRBJ2-7; 8 bases agree with TRBD1. The V segment lost 6 bases and the J segment 2 bases; nucleotides outside the gene matches: 6. The CDR3 loop spans 13 amino acids. Per the germline V gene, CDR1 is SQVTM and CDR2 is ANQGSEA. In nucleotides, the CDR3 is TGCAGCGTATTGGACAGGGTTACCTACGAGCAGTACTTC. As protein: CSVLDRVTYEQYF.